Listed here are 17 T cell receptor beta chains from one sample, sequenced in a study of T cell repertoires in cytomegalovirus infection. From the reads, TCRdb called clonotypes with MiXCR, one entry per CDR3 protein. This table has 650,000 to 900,000 distinct CDR3 sequences, about 27% appearing once. Their recognized antigens are unknown. This sample comprised cultured CD8+ T cells from PBMCs, obtained from culture after CMV antigen stimulation. The receptors come from a human donor in good health (CMV status not recorded). Some clones in this sample may be carry-over from other donors' samples.

This clonotype has a handful of counts. The CDR3 protein is CASSQNGHVNSPLHF. The CDR3 coding sequence is TGTGCCAGCAGCCAAAACGGACACGTTAATTCACCCCTCCACTTT. V gene TRBV3-1 combines with J gene TRBJ1-6, with a weak D call TRBD1 (5 bases). Germline V gene sequence: CDR1 LGHDT, CDR2 YNNKEL (reference sequence). Trimming shortened V by 2 bases and J by 6 bases, and 11 bases separated the two germline ends. This CDR3 has 15 amino acids.

The genes are TRBV11-3 and TRBJ2-7; 10 bases line up with TRBD1. Germline values: CDR1 SGHNT, CDR2 YENEEA. V lost 1 base to trimming and J lost 2 bases; unmatched junction nucleotides: 5. This CDR3 is built from 16 residues. For the CDR3, the DNA is TGTGCCAGCAGCTTAGGAGAGGGGACAGGGGCCTACGAGCAGTACTTC. Protein: CASSLGEGTGAYEQYF.

The V call is TRBV19, the J call TRBJ1-2; no clear D. Between the trimmed V and J ends, which lost 3 bases and 1 base, there was a span of 9 bases. CDR1 and CDR2 (germline): LNHDA, SQIVND (reference sequence). The CDR3 spans 14 residues. CDR3: CASSIWGSNYGYTF. Here the CDR3 DNA reads TGTGCCAGTAGTATTTGGGGAAGTAACTATGGCTACACCTTC.

The rearrangement uses TRBV12-3 or TRBV12-4 and TRBJ2-3; perhaps TRBD1 as D (6 bases). Trimming took off 6 bases at V and 0 bases at J, with 13 bases between the two ends. This CDR3 contains 15 residues. The CDR3 loop reads CASSVTGPSTDTQYF. CDR3 sequence (DNA): TGTGCCAGCAGCGTGACAGGCCCTAGCACAGATACGCAGTATTTT.

This clonotype was seen many times. The rearrangement links TRBV9 to TRBJ2-7; TRBD1 matches 9 bases. The trim removed 4 bases at V and 4 bases at J, leaving 6 bases unmatched. From germline, CDR1 is SGDLS and CDR2 YYNGEE. CDR3 length: 14 amino acids. Written as DNA, the CDR3 is TGTGCCAGCAGCTTAGGAGGGACAGGGTACGAGCAGTACTTC. It codes for CASSLGGTGYEQYF.

This clonotype was seen repeatedly, ten times or more. The chain recombines TRBV7-9 with TRBJ2-1; weak D call: TRBD1 (6 bases). Germline assignment: CDR1 SEHNR and CDR2 FQNEAQ (reference sequence). There are 13 residues in the CDR3. V was pared by 6 bases and J by 6 bases, with 12 bases between. The CDR3 sequence: CASSLSGVNEQFF. CDR3 coding DNA: TGTGCCAGCAGTTTATCAGGGGTCAATGAGCAGTTCTTC.

Notes on this clonotype: One end of the junction is discordant with germline, which a read error may explain. The genes are TRBV27 and TRBJ2-6; no firm D call. The CDR3 is made up of 14 amino acids. CDR1 and CDR2 from the germline V gene are MNHEY and SMNVEV (reference sequence). The CDR3 bases are TGTGCCAACAGTCTTATATCTGGGGCCAACGTCCTGACTTTC. Amino acids: CANSLISGANVLTF. Full variable domain (missing parts from reference TRBV27 and TRBJ2-6): EAQVTQNPRYLITVTGKKLTVTCSQNMNHEYMSWYRQDPGLGLRQIYYSMNVEVTDKGDVPEGYKVSRKEKRNFPLILESPSPNQTSLYFCANSLISGANVLTFGAGSRLTVL.

The chain has TRBV6-2 or TRBV6-3 and TRBJ2-2; 8 bases map to TRBD2. CDR1 is MNHEY, CDR2 SVGEGT, per germline. This CDR3 has 14 residues. Trimming at V came to 2 bases and at J to 8 bases, leaving 4 bases not matched to a gene. The CDR3 loop is CASSYQAGAGELFF. Written as DNA, the CDR3 is TGTGCCAGCAGTTACCAAGCGGGGGCTGGGGAGCTGTTTTTT.

This clonotype showed up just once. The chain carries TRBV6-1 and TRBJ2-4; D may correspond to TRBD1 or TRBD2 (5 bases each). Germline assignment: CDR1 MNHNS and CDR2 SASEGT. The CDR3 has 13 amino acids. V was trimmed by 5 bases and J by 5 bases, leaving 10 bases between them. For the CDR3, the DNA is TGTGCCAGCAGTTCCGAGGGACAAAACATTCAGTACTTC. It translates to CASSSEGQNIQYF.

This clonotype was recorded many times. V gene TRBV11-1 combines with J gene TRBJ1-2; 7 bases fit TRBD1. Trimming removed 5 bases from V and 6 bases from J; junction bases left unmatched: 9. This CDR3 comprises 14 residues. In germline, CDR1 is SGHAT, CDR2 FQDESV (reference sequence). The chain's CDR3 is CASSKRDSRNGYTF. In nucleotides, the CDR3 is TGTGCCAGCAGCAAGCGGGACAGCCGGAATGGCTACACCTTC.

This sequence joins TRBV12-3 or TRBV12-4 and TRBJ1-2, with D maybe TRBD1 (5 bases). Trimming stripped 5 bases from V and 2 bases from J, with 9 bases between. The CDR3 has 13 residues. This CDR3 is CASSPDKNYGYTF. CDR3 DNA: TGTGCCAGCAGTCCGGACAAAAACTATGGCTACACCTTC.

The chain has TRBV4-3 and TRBJ2-5; TRBD1 agrees at 9 bases. V gave up 0 bases and J gave up 5 bases; unmatched junction bases: 7. This CDR3 has 16 residues. CDR1 and CDR2 from the germline V gene are LGHNA and YSLEER. The chain's CDR3 is CASSQEYRGLRETQYF. The CDR3 DNA follows: TGCGCCAGCAGCCAAGAATACAGGGGGCTTCGGGAGACCCAGTACTTC.

The V gene is TRBV4-1, the J gene TRBJ1-5; D perhaps matches TRBD1 (5 bases). There are 17 residues in the CDR3. V gave up 6 bases and J gave up 4 bases, with 22 bases separating them. CDR1 is MGHRA and CDR2 is YSYEKL in the germline V gene. The CDR3, as DNA: TGCGCCAGCAGGCCAAGGGGAGGACCTGAGGAAAATCAGCCCCAGCATTTT. Protein: CASRPRGGPEENQPQHF.

The gene calls are TRBV10-3 and TRBJ1-1, with D perhaps matching TRBD1 (5 bases). The CDR3 covers 13 residues. CDR1 and CDR2 from the germline V gene are ENHRY and SYGVKD. V lost 2 bases to trimming and J lost 4 bases, with 8 bases between them. The CDR3 nucleotides are TGTGCCATCAGTGAGGGGGGGACCACTGAAGCTTTCTTT. Its translation: CAISEGGTTEAFF.

This clonotype has at least ten counts. The J gene is TRBJ1-1, the V gene TRBV5-6, with 9 bases fitting TRBD1. The CDR3 runs 13 residues. Germline trimming cut 0 bases from V and 11 bases from J; bases unmatched to any gene: 5. The germline gives CDR1 SGHDT, CDR2 YYEEEE. Written as DNA, the CDR3 is TGTGCCAGCAGCTTGGGGACAGGGGAGGGGGCTTTCTTT. This codes for CASSLGTGEGAFF.

This clonotype has a handful of counts. The chain combines TRBV6-2 or TRBV6-3 with TRBJ2-1, with 9 bases that match TRBD1. In germline, CDR1 is MNHEY, CDR2 SVGEGT. This CDR3 is built from 15 residues. V lost 9 bases, J lost 5 bases, and 11 bases stayed unmatched. This chain's CDR3 is CASTPTGGYHNEQFF. Here the CDR3 DNA reads TGTGCCAGTACTCCCACAGGGGGCTACCACAATGAGCAGTTCTTC.

This clonotype has only a few counts. The rearrangement joins TRBV4-1 to TRBJ2-7, with D perhaps being TRBD1 or TRBD2 (5 bases each). The CDR3 contains 14 residues. CDR1 is MGHRA, CDR2 YSYEKL, per germline. V was cut by 6 bases and J by 2 bases, with 14 bases left in between. CDR3 residues: CASSRGAGTYEQYF. CDR3 nucleotides: TGCGCCAGCAGTCGAGGGGCAGGGACCTACGAGCAGTACTTC.